This TCR beta chain was identified in a study of patients and donors after allogeneic stem cell transplantation. This clonotype was seen a handful of times. CDR3 size: 14 residues. V was trimmed by 5 bases and J by 10 bases, leaving 19 bases between them. CDR1 is SGHTA and CDR2 is FQGTGA in the germline V gene. One entry per CDR3 protein, called by TCRdb with MiXCR from the RT-PCR reads. The sample holds about 960,000 distinct CDR3 sequences, about a sixth seen once. The chain couples TRBV7-3 to TRBJ2-3, with no clear D. This clonotype was sampled from a human donor who was either an allogeneic HSCT recipient or a stem cell or donor lymphocyte infusion donor (not recorded which). It is not recorded whose cells these are; they may come from a transplant donor. Sequencing was performed on blood, either unsorted or a sorted T cell fraction (not recorded which). CDR3 region: CASSTGGLYEAQYF. CDR3 bases: TGTGCCAGCAGCACCGGTGGGCTTTATGAAGCGCAGTATTTT.